This T cell receptor (beta chain) was recorded in a study of blood T cell repertoires in COVID-19. Study-level information: Both acute and convalescent COVID-19 samples were obtained from the United States, Italy and Spain. PBMCs, B-cell-depleted T cells, or T cells were the source of the cDNA or gDNA that made up the material.

Trimming stripped 8 bases from V and 5 bases from J, with 15 bases between. Germline V gene lookup returns CDR1 SNHLY and CDR2 FYNNEI. This CDR3 is built from 13 residues. In the original workflow: The authors estimated nucleated cell counts from reference gene primer amplification. The protocol was immunoSEQ multiplex PCR, while the TCRdb copy is restricted to in-frame clones and leaves out a portion. Clone size and V and J calls were adopted from that table, with D and trimming inferred from the DNA. Among about 110,000 clones, about 85% were seen once, and the ten largest hold 2.1%. The TCR comes from a human donor in a cohort sampled during active COVID-19. The material sequenced was peripheral blood. The rearrangement uses TRBV2 and TRBJ2-5; D possibly corresponds to TRBD2 (6 bases). The CDR3 DNA follows: TGTGCCAGCGGACGGGGAGGACCGGAGACCCAGTACTTC. As protein: CASGRGGPETQYF.